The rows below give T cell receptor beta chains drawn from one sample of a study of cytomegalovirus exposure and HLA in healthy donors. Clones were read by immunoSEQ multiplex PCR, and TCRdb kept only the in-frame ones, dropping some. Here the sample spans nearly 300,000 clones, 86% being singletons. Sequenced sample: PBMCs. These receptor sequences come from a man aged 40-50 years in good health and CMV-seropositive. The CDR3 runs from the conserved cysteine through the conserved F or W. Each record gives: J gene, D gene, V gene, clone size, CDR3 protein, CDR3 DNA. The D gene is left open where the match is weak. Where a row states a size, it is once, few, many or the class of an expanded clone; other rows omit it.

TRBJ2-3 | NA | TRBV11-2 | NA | CASNSPNRYTSTDTQYF | TGTGCCAGCAACTCTCCCAACCGGTATACTAGCACAGATACGCAGTATTTT
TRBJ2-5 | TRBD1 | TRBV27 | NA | CASSTLRDRVGETQYF | TGTGCCAGCAGTACTCTCCGGGACAGGGTGGGAGAGACCCAGTACTTC
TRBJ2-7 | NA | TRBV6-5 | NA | CASSRTANYEQYF | TGTGCCAGCAGTCGGACAGCTAACTACGAGCAGTACTTC
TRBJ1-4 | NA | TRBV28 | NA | CASTGAGAPNEKLFF | TGTGCCAGCACCGGGGCGGGGGCCCCTAATGAAAAACTGTTTTTT
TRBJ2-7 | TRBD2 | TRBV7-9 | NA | CASSLVGTRGYEQYF | TGTGCCAGCAGCTTAGTGGGGACTAGGGGGTACGAGCAGTACTTC
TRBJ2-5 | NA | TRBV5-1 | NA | CASSSLADEETQYF | TGCGCCAGCAGCTCATTAGCGGACGAAGAGACCCAGTACTTC
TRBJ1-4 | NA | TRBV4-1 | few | CASSQDFGRTNEKLFF | TGCGCCAGCAGCCAAGATTTCGGGAGAACTAATGAAAAACTGTTTTTT
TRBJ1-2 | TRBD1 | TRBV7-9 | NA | CASSPHMGQGNYGYTF | TGTGCCAGCAGCCCACACATGGGACAGGGTAACTATGGCTACACCTTC
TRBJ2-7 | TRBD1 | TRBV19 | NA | CASSAGTVSYEQYF | TGTGCCAGTAGCGCCGGGACAGTTTCCTACGAGCAGTACTTC
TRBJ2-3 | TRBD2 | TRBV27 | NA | CASSLYGLAVEGTDTQYF | TGTGCCAGCAGTTTATACGGACTAGCGGTAGAAGGCACAGATACGCAGTATTTT
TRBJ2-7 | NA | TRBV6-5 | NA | CASSYVSGSFNSEQYF | TGTGCCAGCAGTTACGTTTCTGGGAGCTTTAACAGCGAGCAGTACTTC
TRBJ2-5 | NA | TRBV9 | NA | CASSVAGSEETQYF | TGTGCCAGCAGCGTTGCTGGGAGCGAAGAGACCCAGTACTTC
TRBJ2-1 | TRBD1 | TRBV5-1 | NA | CASSSGTGWSLGLEQFF | TGCGCCAGCAGCTCGGGGACAGGGTGGTCCTTGGGACTCGAGCAGTTCTTC
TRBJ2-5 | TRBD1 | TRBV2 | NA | CASSGDRAQETQYF | TGTGCCAGCAGTGGGGACAGGGCCCAAGAGACCCAGTACTTC
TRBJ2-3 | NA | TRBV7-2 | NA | CASSLNSVSTDTQYF | TGTGCCAGCAGCTTAAATAGCGTTAGCACAGATACGCAGTATTTT
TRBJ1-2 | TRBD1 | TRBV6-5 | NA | CASGQGASGYTF | TGTGCCAGCGGACAGGGGGCGAGTGGCTACACCTTC
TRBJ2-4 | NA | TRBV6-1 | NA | CASLFSKNIQYF | TGTGCCAGTTTATTCTCCAAAAACATTCAGTACTTC
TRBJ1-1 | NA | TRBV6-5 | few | CASSYSKRGNTEAFF | TGTGCCAGCAGTTACAGCAAACGGGGGAACACTGAAGCTTTCTTT
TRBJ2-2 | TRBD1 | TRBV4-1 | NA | CASSQPLGQFANTGELFF | TGCGCCAGCAGCCAACCGCTGGGACAGTTCGCGAACACCGGGGAGCTGTTTTTT
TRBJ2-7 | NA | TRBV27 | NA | CASSYGNEQYF | TGTGCCAGCAGTTACGGGAACGAGCAGTACTTC
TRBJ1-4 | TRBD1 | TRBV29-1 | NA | CSVRTGGGGKLFF | TGCAGCGTTAGGACAGGGGGCGGCGGGAAACTGTTTTTT
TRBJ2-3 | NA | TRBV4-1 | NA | CASSQDDNTDTQYF | TGCGCCAGCAGCCAAGACGACAACACAGATACGCAGTATTTT
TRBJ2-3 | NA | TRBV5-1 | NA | CASSPATPGGTDTQYF | TGCGCCAGCAGCCCGGCTACGCCGGGGGGCACAGATACGCAGTATTTT
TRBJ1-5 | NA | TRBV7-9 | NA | CASRQDNQPQHF | TGTGCCAGTAGACAGGACAATCAGCCCCAGCATTTT
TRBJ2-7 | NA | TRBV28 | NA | CASSFLGSEQYF | TGTGCCAGCAGTTTCCTTGGGAGCGAGCAGTACTTC
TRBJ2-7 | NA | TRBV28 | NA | CASSPPSRRGPYEQYF | TGTGCCAGCAGTCCTCCCTCTCGCCGGGGTCCCTACGAGCAGTACTTC
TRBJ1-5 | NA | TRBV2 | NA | CASSETRDQPQHF | TGTGCCAGCAGTGAAACGAGGGATCAGCCCCAGCATTTT
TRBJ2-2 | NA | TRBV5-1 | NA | CASSSRGQGSNTGELFF | TGCGCCAGCAGTTCACGGGGTCAAGGGAGTAACACCGGGGAGCTGTTTTTT
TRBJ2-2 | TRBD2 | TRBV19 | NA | CASSMGGSLTGELFF | TGTGCCAGTAGTATGGGCGGGAGTCTCACCGGGGAGCTGTTTTTT
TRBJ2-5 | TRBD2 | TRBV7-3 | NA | CASSRGTSQETQYF | TGTGCCAGCAGCCGCGGGACTAGCCAAGAGACCCAGTACTTC